This T cell receptor beta chain is drawn from a study of shared clonotypes between healthy human individuals. Study in general: Three CD4 naive, three CD4 memory, two CD8 naive and one CD8 memory plate were used per donor.

In the sorted-subset replicate PCRs, around 220 ng DNA, 25,000 to 35,000 T cell genomes, was used. Sequenced by immunoSEQ multiplex PCR; TCRdb stores in-frame clones only, minus some. The sample has under 850,000 clones, 92% seen once. Study-wide results and caveats: Shared clonotypes: about 5.3% naive CD4, under 4% naive CD8, about 2.4% memory CD4, over 0.3% memory CD8. Shared clonotypes across all four donors exceeded non-shared ones in generation probability.

CD45RO-negative, CCR7-selected cells formed the naive CD8 fraction, which excluded terminally differentiated effector memory CD45RA+ cells. From germline, CDR1 is SEHNR and CDR2 FQNEAQ (reference sequence). V lost 5 bases to trimming and J lost 6 bases, with 12 bases between them. This CDR3 spans 13 amino acids. Points on this clone: Its matching antigen is unknown.

The gene calls are TRBV7-9 and TRBJ2-3; possibly TRBD1 for D (6 bases). This sequence was found in a man aged 25 to 40 in good health. The sequencing sample was made of naive CD8+ T cells sorted from blood. CDR3: CASSVQGRDTQYF. Here the CDR3 DNA reads TGTGCCAGCAGCGTACAGGGTCGGGATACGCAGTATTTT.